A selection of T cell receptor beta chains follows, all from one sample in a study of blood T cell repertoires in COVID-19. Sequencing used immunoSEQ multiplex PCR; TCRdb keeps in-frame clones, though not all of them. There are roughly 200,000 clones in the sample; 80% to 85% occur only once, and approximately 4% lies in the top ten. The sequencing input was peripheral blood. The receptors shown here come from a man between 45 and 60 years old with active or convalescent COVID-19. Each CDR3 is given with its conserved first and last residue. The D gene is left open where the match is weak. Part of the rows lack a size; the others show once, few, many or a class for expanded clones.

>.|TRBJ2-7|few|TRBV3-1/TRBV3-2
TGTGCCAGCAGCCAACCCAGCCGTAGCAACGAGCAGTACTTC
CASSQPSRSNEQYF
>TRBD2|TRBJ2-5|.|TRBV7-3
TGTGCCAGCAGCTCCCAGGGACTAGCGGGGCAAGAGACCCAGTACTTC
CASSSQGLAGQETQYF
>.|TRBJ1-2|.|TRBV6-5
TGTGCCAGCAGTTACATAGCTAACTATGGCTACACCTTC
CASSYIANYGYTF
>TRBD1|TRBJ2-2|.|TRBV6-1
TGTGCCAGCAGTGACCTTGGGGACAGTAAATCCACCGGGGAGCTGTTTTTT
CASSDLGDSKSTGELFF
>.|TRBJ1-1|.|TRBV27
TGTGCCAGCAGTTCCCGCGGGGAGACCACTGAAGCTTTCTTT
CASSSRGETTEAFF
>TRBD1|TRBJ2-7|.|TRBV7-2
TGTGCCAGCAGCACCCCGACAGGGGCGTACTACGAGCAGTACTTC
CASSTPTGAYYEQYF
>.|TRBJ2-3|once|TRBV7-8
TGTGCCAGCAGCTTAGGTGGCGGGGCCCCTACAGATACGCAGTATTTT
CASSLGGGAPTDTQYF
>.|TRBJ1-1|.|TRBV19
TGTGCCAGTACCAAATTCAGGGGCACTATGAACACTGAAGCTTTCTTT
CASTKFRGTMNTEAFF
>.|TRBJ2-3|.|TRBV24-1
TGTGCCACCAGTGATCCCTCCGGAGGCACAGATACGCAGTATTTT
CATSDPSGGTDTQYF
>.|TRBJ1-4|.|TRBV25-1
TGTGCCAGCAGTGTAGGCGGGACTAGGCAAACCTTT
CASSVGGTRQTF
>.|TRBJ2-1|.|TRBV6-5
TGTGCCAGCAGAGGAACAGGGACCCCCTACAATGAGCAGTTCTTC
CASRGTGTPYNEQFF
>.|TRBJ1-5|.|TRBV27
TGTGCCAGCAGTTTTGCAGGGAGCAATCAGCCCCAGCATTTT
CASSFAGSNQPQHF
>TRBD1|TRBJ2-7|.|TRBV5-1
TGCGCCAGCACCCTCCTGACAGGGTCCTACGAGCAGTACTTC
CASTLLTGSYEQYF
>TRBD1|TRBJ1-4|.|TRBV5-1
TGCGCCAGCAGCCTTGGACAGGATAATGAAAAACTGTTTTTT
CASSLGQDNEKLFF
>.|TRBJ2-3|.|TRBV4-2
TGTGCCAGCAGCCAAGAGCCTACGACAGATACGCAGTATTTT
CASSQEPTTDTQYF
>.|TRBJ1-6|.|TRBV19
TGTGCCAGTAGTATCCATCGGGGGATGGATTCACCCCTCCACTTT
CASSIHRGMDSPLHF
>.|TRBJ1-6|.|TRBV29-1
TGCAGCGCTTCTACCGGACAGTCACCCCTCCACTTT
CSASTGQSPLHF
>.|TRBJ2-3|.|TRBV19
TGTGCCAGTAGTATAGGGGCAGTAAGCACAGATACGCAGTATTTT
CASSIGAVSTDTQYF
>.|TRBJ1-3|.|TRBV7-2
TGTGCCAGCAGCTTCAGGTCCCACTCTGGAAACACCATATATTTT
CASSFRSHSGNTIYF
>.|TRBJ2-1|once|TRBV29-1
TGCAGCGGGGGGGCGGCCGCGGGGCGCACCTACAATGAGCAGTTCTTC
CSGGAAAGRTYNEQFF
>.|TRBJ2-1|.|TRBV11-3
TGTGCCAGCAGCTTCGGCGGAACGATTAACAATGAGCAGTTCTTC
CASSFGGTINNEQFF
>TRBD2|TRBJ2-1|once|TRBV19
TGTGCCAGTAGTATGCTAGCGGGGGGGCTCTACAATGAGCAGTTCTTC
CASSMLAGGLYNEQFF
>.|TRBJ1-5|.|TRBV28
TGTGCCAGCAGTAGCTTAGGGGTTCAGCCCCAGCATTTT
CASSSLGVQPQHF
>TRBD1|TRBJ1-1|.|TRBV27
TGTGCCAGCAGGTCGACAGGGTTAACTGAAGCTTTCTTT
CASRSTGLTEAFF
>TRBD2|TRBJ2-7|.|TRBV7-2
TGTGCCAGCAGCCCGCATAGCGGGGGCTTCCTCCAGTACTTC
CASSPHSGGFLQYF
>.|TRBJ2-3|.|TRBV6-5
TGTGCCAGCAGCCATACAGGAAAATGGACAGATACGCAGTATTTT
CASSHTGKWTDTQYF
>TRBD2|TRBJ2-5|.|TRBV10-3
TGTGCCATCAGTGACGGGACTAGCGGGGAGACCCAGTACTTC
CAISDGTSGETQYF
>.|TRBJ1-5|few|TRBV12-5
TGTGCTAGTGGTTTACAGGGCAATCAGCCCCAGCATTTT
CASGLQGNQPQHF